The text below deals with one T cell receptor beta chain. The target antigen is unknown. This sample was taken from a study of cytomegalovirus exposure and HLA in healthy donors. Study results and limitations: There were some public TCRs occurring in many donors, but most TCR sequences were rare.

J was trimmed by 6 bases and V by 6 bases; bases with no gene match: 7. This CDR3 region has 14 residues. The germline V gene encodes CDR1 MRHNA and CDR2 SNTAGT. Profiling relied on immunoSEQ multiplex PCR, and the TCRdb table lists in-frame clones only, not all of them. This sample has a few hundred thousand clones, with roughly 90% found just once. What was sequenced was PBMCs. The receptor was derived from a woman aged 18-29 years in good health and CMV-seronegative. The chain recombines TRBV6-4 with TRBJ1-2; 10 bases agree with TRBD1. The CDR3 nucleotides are TGTGCCAGCAGAGAGACAGGGGGCGCAGATGGCTACACCTTC. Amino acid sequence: CASRETGGADGYTF.